This T cell receptor (beta chain) was recovered during a study of blood T cell repertoires in COVID-19. The CDR3 sequence is 14 residues long. The germline V gene has CDR1 SGHTA and CDR2 FQGTGA. A word on this clone: One end of the junction does not line up with germline, which may come from a read error.

Original data processing: Reference gene primer amplification yielded estimated nucleated cell counts. The protocol was immunoSEQ multiplex PCR, while the TCRdb copy is restricted to in-frame clones and leaves out a portion. The DNA gave D and trimming, while V, J and clone size come from that table. The data contain under 400,000 clones, 80% to 90% of them singletons. The chain links TRBV7-3 to TRBJ2-3, with 9 bases that match TRBD2. Sequencing was performed on PBMCs or T cells enriched from blood (not recorded which). The receptor was derived from a woman between 40 and 55 years old with acute COVID-19. CDR3: CASSYGTSIDTQYF. Here the CDR3 DNA reads TGTGCCAGCAGCTACGGGACTAGCATAGATACGCAGTATTTT.